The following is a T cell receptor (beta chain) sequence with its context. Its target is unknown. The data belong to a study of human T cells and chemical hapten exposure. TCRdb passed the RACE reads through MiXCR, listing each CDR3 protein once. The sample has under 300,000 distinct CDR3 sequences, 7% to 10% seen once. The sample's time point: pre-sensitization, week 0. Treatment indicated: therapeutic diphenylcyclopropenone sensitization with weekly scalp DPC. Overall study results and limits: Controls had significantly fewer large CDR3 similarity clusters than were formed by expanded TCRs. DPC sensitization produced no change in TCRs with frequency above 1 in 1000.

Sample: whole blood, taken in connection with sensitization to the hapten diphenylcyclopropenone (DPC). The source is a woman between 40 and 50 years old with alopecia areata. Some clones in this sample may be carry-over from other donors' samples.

For the CDR3, the DNA is TGTGCCAGCCGACCACAGGGGCCTGGTGAAAAACTGTTTTTT. The encoded protein is CASRPQGPGEKLFF. This rearrangement joins TRBV6-1 to TRBJ1-4, with 7 positions matching TRBD1. Germline trimming cut 8 bases from V and 7 bases from J; bases unmatched to any gene: 10. The CDR3 is made up of 14 amino acids. Per germline, CDR1 MNHNS and CDR2 SASEGT.